This TCR beta chain was identified during a study of PD-L1 blockade in urothelial cancer. Across the study: Patients, treated from 2014 onward, received atezolizumab 1,200 mg intravenously every 3 weeks. Typically, measured as a median, blood samples had about 140,000 T cells. Blood drawn 3 weeks (second dose) and 6 weeks after treatment start was analyzed.

Libraries were prepared by immunoSEQ multiplex PCR; TCRdb keeps only in-frame clonotypes and omits some of them. Altogether tens of thousands of clones are present, approximately 90% being singletons, with the ten largest covering over 0.7%. Trimming removed 6 bases from V and 4 bases from J, with 10 bases in between. The CDR3 runs 12 residues. The germline CDR1 and CDR2 sequences are MDHEN and SYDVKM. As to time point: peripheral blood 6 weeks after treatment start. This receptor was taken from a woman older than 75 with urothelial cancer. The sample in question was PBMCs, obtained around atezolizumab (anti-PD-L1) treatment. The genes are TRBV28 and TRBJ2-7; D is unclear. DNA for the CDR3: TGTGCCAGCAGACCCCCCGGGTACGAGCAGTACTTC. Its protein is CASRPPGYEQYF. The variable domain in full, completed from reference TRBV28 and TRBJ2-7, reads DVKVTQSSRYLVKRTGEKVFLECVQDMDHENMFWYRQDPGLGLRLIYFSYDVKMKEKGDIPEGYSVSREKKERFSLILESASTNQTSMYLCASRPPGYEQYFGPGTRLTVT.